These 10 T cell receptor beta chains originate from one sample sequenced in a study of blood T cell repertoires in COVID-19 (dated by TCRdb to the early 2020s). Receptors were amplified or captured by the immunoSEQ multiplex PCR assay. As stored in TCRdb, this immuneACCESS dataset retains in-frame rearrangements with V and J assigned. A fraction of the clones does not appear; measured against another copy, unresolved V genes explain less than half of the discrepancy, and the remainder lacks a known reason. Present in this sample are 250,000 to 350,000 clones, approximately 83% of which were seen just once. Less than 20% of the sample is in the top ten clones. Specimen: peripheral blood. These TCRs come from an older person with COVID-19, enrolled during active disease.

The table lists this clone with a few counts. The chain combines TRBV6-6 with TRBJ1-5, with 8 bases matching TRBD1. V lost 5 bases and J lost 6; bases outside the gene matches: 6. CDR1 and CDR2 (germline): MNHNY, SVGAGI (reference sequence). This CDR3 has 14 amino acids. The CDR3 loop reads CASSPRTGRQPQHF. The CDR3 DNA follows: TGTGCCAGCAGTCCAAGGACAGGGCGTCAGCCCCAGCATTTT.

The chain employs TRBV5-8 and TRBJ2-1; 8 bases fit TRBD2. V lost 0 bases to trimming and J lost 2 bases; unmatched junction nucleotides: 4. CDR1 and CDR2 (germline): SGHTS, YDEGEE. This CDR3 region has 16 residues. The CDR3 DNA sequence: TGTGCCAGCAGCTTGGAAGCGGGGGCCCCCTACAATGAGCAGTTCTTC. It specifies CASSLEAGAPYNEQFF.

The J gene is TRBJ1-2, the V gene TRBV5-1, with 7 bases identical to TRBD1. V trimming: 2 bases; J trimming: 3 bases; junction bases outside the gene matches: 10. The V gene's germline CDR1 is SGHRS and CDR2 YFSETQ. This CDR3 is built from 16 residues. The CDR3 nucleotides read TGCGCCAGCAGCTTAACTAAATCGGGGACAGACTATGGCTACACCTTC. Its protein is CASSLTKSGTDYGYTF.

The chain recombines TRBV5-1 with TRBJ1-1; unclear D gene. Germline-derived CDR1 and CDR2 are SGHRS and YFSETQ. Trimming removed 4 bases at V and 6 bases at J, with 16 bases between. This CDR3 comprises 14 residues. Here the CDR3 DNA reads TGCGCCAGCAGCGGTCGGGAGAATCACGCTGAAGCTTTCTTT. It codes for CASSGRENHAEAFF.

CDR3 amino acids: CASSEGRNQPQHF. DNA for the CDR3: TGTGCCAGCAGTGAAGGTAGAAATCAGCCCCAGCATTTT. The rearrangement joins TRBV6-1 to TRBJ1-5; no firm D call. V was pared by 1 base and J by 4 bases, with 5 bases between. This CDR3 region has 13 residues. The germline V gene has CDR1 MNHNS and CDR2 SASEGT.

The chain couples TRBV6-5 to TRBJ1-5; D remains unclear. The CDR3 runs 13 residues. Germline V lookup: CDR1 MNHEY, CDR2 SVGAGI. Between the trimmed V and J ends, which lost 6 bases and 9 bases, there was a span of 15 bases. CDR3 DNA: TGTGCCAGCAGCGGAGACTCTCTCCGGCCCCAGCATTTT. The encoded protein is CASSGDSLRPQHF.

A single count supports this clone. The chain uses TRBV7-9 and TRBJ1-1, with TRBD1 matching 8 bases. V shed 5 bases, J shed 0 bases, and the junction held 5 bases outside the gene matches. Germline CDR1 SEHNR, CDR2 FQNEAQ (reference sequence). This CDR3 has 15 residues. The CDR3 reads CASSPTGQVNTEAFF. The CDR3 DNA reads TGTGCCAGCAGCCCAACGGGACAGGTGAACACTGAAGCTTTCTTT. Combining the CDR3 with reference TRBV7-9 and TRBJ1-1 gives the whole variable domain DTGVSQNPRHKITKRGQNVTFRCDPISEHNRLYWYRQTLGQGPEFLTYFQNEAQLEKSRLLSDRFSAERPKGSFSTLEIQRTEQGDSAMYLCASSPTGQVNTEAFFGQGTRLTVV.

The chain has TRBV28 and TRBJ2-7; possible D gene TRBD2, 6 bases. V was cut by 4 bases and J by 12 bases, with 13 bases left in between. Germline CDR1 and CDR2: MDHEN and SYDVKM. The CDR3 runs to 11 residues. In nucleotides, the CDR3 is TGTGCCAGCAGTTGGACCGGGACTTGGTACTTC. This gives the protein CASSWTGTWYF.

About this clone: Distinct nucleotide sequences in the sample also encode this CDR3. This chain joins TRBV19 and TRBJ1-1; no clear D. The V end was cut by 3 bases, the J end by 3 bases, with 8 bases between. Germline CDR1 and CDR2: LNHDA and SQIVND (reference sequence). The CDR3 sequence is 13 residues long. CDR3 sequence (DNA): TGTGCCAGTAGTATTTTACGGGACACTGAAGCTTTCTTT. Its protein is CASSILRDTEAFF.

J is TRBJ1-1 and V is TRBV7-9; TRBD1 matches 9 bases. CDR1 is SEHNR and CDR2 is FQNEAQ in the germline V gene (reference sequence). The CDR3 consists of 15 residues. Unmatched junction bases numbered 6, after V lost 3 bases and J lost 4 bases. The CDR3 region is CASSFPGQGGTEAFF. As DNA, the CDR3 is TGTGCCAGCAGCTTTCCGGGACAGGGCGGCACTGAAGCTTTCTTT.